This record looks at one T cell receptor (beta chain) sequence and its context. What it binds is unknown. Sorting of PBMCs yielded the CD4+ and CD8+ T cells. The CDR3 contains 12 residues. Trimming shortened V by 5 bases and J by 4 bases, and 5 bases separated the two germline ends. Germline CDR1 is SGHVS and CDR2 is FQNEAQ. These data are taken from a study of CD8+ T cells in alopecia areata. Extracted RNA was reverse transcribed, and the resulting cDNA served as sequencing template. The repertoire was sequenced with immunoSEQ multiplex PCR; TCRdb's copy has only in-frame clones and lacks some. The repertoire holds over 150,000 clones, with roughly 56% as singletons. The study, taken as a whole, reports: With patients, TCR sharing proved less clear than in mice, a difference possibly related to HLA.

Input material: CD8+ T cells sorted from blood. The TCR originated in a human donor in good health. The gene calls are TRBV7-8 and TRBJ2-2, with D unclear. CDR3 sequence (DNA): TGTGCCAGCAGCGTGGTCACCGGGGAGCTGTTTTTT. Protein product: CASSVVTGELFF.